This TCR beta chain was documented in a study of blood T cells in healthy people across ages. It was with a sample-barcoded 5' primer and a J-beta primer mix that a second PCR of roughly 7 to 12 cycles was run. In TCRdb, the 5' RACE reads were re-called with MiXCR into one record per CDR3 protein. The data hold 1 million to 1.2 million distinct CDR3 sequences, with roughly two fifths observed a single time. Broader study findings: CMV infection status of these donors was not known.

As concerns this clonotype: Its specificity is unknown.

CDR3 length: 17 residues. Germline values: CDR1 MDHEN, CDR2 SYDVKM. V gave up 3 bases and J gave up 2 bases; unmatched junction bases: 7. The V and J genes are TRBV28 and TRBJ2-3; 11 nucleotides align to TRBD2. The sequenced material came from blood. The clonotype was recovered from a man in his late teens or twenties in good health. CDR3 protein: CASSFHLAGGITDTQYF. The CDR3 region has the DNA TGTGCCAGCAGTTTCCACCTAGCGGGGGGTATCACAGATACGCAGTATTTT.